The rows below give T cell receptor beta chains drawn from one sample of a study of blood T cell repertoires in COVID-19. Assay: immunoSEQ multiplex PCR; the TCRdb copy retains only in-frame clones and omits some. The table lists about 110,000 clones, around 80% of them singletons, with around 4.2% in the top ten. The sample comprised peripheral blood. The source of these receptors is a human donor in a cohort sampled during active or convalescent COVID-19. Both conserved end residues are part of each CDR3. A D gene is named only where the DNA matches it firmly. Expanded clones are given a class, and other clones once, few, many or no size at all.

length	size	V	D	J	CDR3	DNA
16	NA	TRBV7-2	NA	TRBJ1-6	CASSLWHGQLASPLHF	TGTGCCAGCAGCTTATGGCATGGACAGTTGGCATCACCCCTCCACTTT
15	once	TRBV18	NA	TRBJ2-2	CASSPRDTDTGELFF	TGTGCCAGCTCACCCCGGGATACGGACACCGGGGAGCTGTTTTTT
14	few	TRBV2	NA	TRBJ1-2	CASSFTTANYGYTF	TGTGCCAGCAGTTTTACGACAGCTAACTATGGCTACACCTTC
14	NA	TRBV5-1	TRBD1	TRBJ1-1	CASSRTGVNTEAFF	TGCGCCAGCAGTCGGACAGGTGTGAACACTGAAGCTTTCTTT
15	NA	TRBV5-1	TRBD2	TRBJ2-3	CASSRSGGVPDTQYF	TGCGCCAGCAGCCGTAGCGGGGGGGTTCCAGATACGCAGTATTTT
15	few	TRBV19	NA	TRBJ2-1	CASSIRQGLYNEQFF	TGTGCCAGTAGTATCCGGCAGGGACTCTACAATGAGCAGTTCTTC
17	few	TRBV27	NA	TRBJ2-7	CASSLVFGGLSSYEQYF	TGTGCCAGCAGTTTGGTTTTCGGGGGACTGAGCTCCTACGAGCAGTACTTC
15	NA	TRBV28	TRBD2	TRBJ2-5	CASINSREPQETQYF	TGTGCCAGCATCAACTCGCGGGAGCCCCAAGAGACCCAGTACTTC
12	NA	TRBV12-5	NA	TRBJ2-7	CASGLAFYEQYF	TGTGCTAGTGGTTTGGCCTTCTACGAGCAGTACTTC
16	few	TRBV7-6	TRBD2	TRBJ2-3	CASSPLLAGIPDTQYF	TGTGCCAGCAGCCCCCTACTAGCGGGAATCCCAGATACGCAGTATTTT
13	NA	TRBV27	NA	TRBJ2-1	CASSFTGYNEQFF	TGTGCCAGCAGTTTTACAGGGTACAATGAGCAGTTCTTC
14	NA	TRBV7-9	TRBD1	TRBJ1-1	CASSPLRQGTEAFF	TGTGCCAGCAGCCCTCTCCGACAGGGAACTGAAGCTTTCTTT
14	NA	TRBV28	NA	TRBJ1-1	CASSSGHPLTEAFF	TGTGCCAGCAGCTCCGGACATCCTCTGACTGAAGCTTTCTTT
18	NA	TRBV24-1	TRBD1	TRBJ2-1	CATSDRDRVVWGYNEQFF	TGTGCCACCAGTGACCGGGACAGGGTTGTGTGGGGCTACAATGAGCAGTTCTTC
13	NA	TRBV11-2	NA	TRBJ2-7	CASSSPRSYEQYF	TGTGCCAGCAGCTCCCCTCGGAGCTACGAGCAGTACTTC
14	NA	TRBV15	TRBD1	TRBJ1-4	CATSRTGSNEKLFF	TGTGCCACCAGCCGGACAGGGTCTAATGAAAAACTGTTTTTT
14	NA	TRBV19	TRBD1	TRBJ1-5	CASSMRQGHQPQHF	TGTGCCAGTAGTATGAGACAGGGGCATCAGCCCCAGCATTTT
16	NA	TRBV4-2	TRBD2	TRBJ2-2	CASSLELAGGTGELFF	TGTGCCAGCAGCCTCGAACTAGCGGGAGGAACCGGGGAGCTGTTTTTT
15	NA	TRBV5-6	TRBD1	TRBJ1-6	CASSGRQGGNSPLHF	TGTGCCAGCAGCGGGAGACAGGGTGGTAATTCACCCCTCCACTTT
14	NA	TRBV3-1/TRBV3-2	NA	TRBJ1-4	CASRKTAAGEKLFF	TGTGCCAGCCGGAAGACAGCAGCCGGTGAAAAACTGTTTTTT
15	NA	TRBV6-6	TRBD1	TRBJ1-4	CASKGTGRTNEKLFF	TGTGCCAGCAAAGGGACAGGGAGGACTAATGAAAAACTGTTTTTT
15	NA	TRBV9	NA	TRBJ1-6	CASSPGVSYNSPLHF	TGTGCCAGCAGCCCCGGGGTCTCCTATAATTCACCCCTCCACTTT
11	many	TRBV19	NA	TRBJ1-2	CASSMAYGYTF	TGTGCCAGTAGTATGGCCTATGGCTACACCTTC
16	NA	TRBV7-2	TRBD2	TRBJ2-7	CASSPGLAGSAYEQYF	TGTGCCAGCAGCCCGGGACTAGCGGGGTCGGCCTACGAGCAGTACTTC
15	NA	TRBV5-1	NA	TRBJ1-5	CASRPDSTPNQPQHF	TGCGCCAGCAGACCTGACAGTACTCCCAATCAGCCCCAGCATTTT
13	NA	TRBV10-1	TRBD1	TRBJ2-1	CASSENRDRGKFF	TGCGCCAGCAGTGAAAACCGGGACAGGGGGAAGTTCTTC
14	once	TRBV7-2	NA	TRBJ1-1	CASSLRFGNTEAFF	TGTGCCAGCAGCTTGAGGTTCGGCAACACTGAAGCTTTCTTT
12	NA	TRBV18	NA	TRBJ2-5	CASSGRGETQYF	TGTGCCAGCTCAGGAAGGGGGGAGACCCAGTACTTC
19	NA	TRBV19	TRBD2	TRBJ2-2	CASSKDPGLGGGNTGELFF	TGTGCCAGTAGTAAAGACCCGGGACTAGGTGGCGGGAACACCGGGGAGCTGTTTTTT
13	NA	TRBV15	NA	TRBJ1-3	CATSRARGNTIYF	TGTGCCACCAGCAGGGCACGTGGAAACACCATATATTTT
15	NA	TRBV6-2/TRBV6-3	TRBD1	TRBJ1-5	CASSYGQGGNQPQHF	TGTGCCAGCAGTTATGGACAGGGGGGAAATCAGCCCCAGCATTTT
16	NA	TRBV4-3	TRBD1	TRBJ1-6	CASSPTRGQGSSPLHF	TGCGCCAGCAGCCCCACCCGCGGACAGGGGAGTTCACCCCTCCACTTT
17	few	TRBV13	NA	TRBJ2-5	CASSPPFIGGQGETQYF	TGTGCCAGCAGCCCCCCTTTTATCGGGGGGCAGGGAGAGACCCAGTACTTC
17	NA	TRBV3-1/TRBV3-2	TRBD1	TRBJ2-7	CASSQARNRDRGHEQYF	TGTGCCAGCAGCCAAGCTAGAAACCGGGACAGGGGGCACGAGCAGTACTTC
15	NA	TRBV10-3	TRBD1	TRBJ1-4	CAISLSDRADEKLFF	TGTGCCATCAGTCTATCGGACAGGGCAGATGAAAAACTGTTTTTT
19	NA	TRBV4-3	NA	TRBJ1-1	CASSQLVSSERAMNTEAFF	TGCGCCAGCAGCCAACTAGTCTCATCTGAGCGGGCTATGAACACTGAAGCTTTCTTT
11	few	TRBV20-1	NA	TRBJ2-7	CSAADPYEQYF	TGCAGTGCCGCGGATCCCTACGAGCAGTACTTC
15	NA	TRBV6-5	TRBD2	TRBJ2-1	CASRSTSGGHNEQFF	TGTGCCAGCAGGTCGACTAGCGGGGGGCACAATGAGCAGTTCTTC
13	once	TRBV28	NA	TRBJ2-5	CASSDSAQETQYF	TGTGCCAGCAGCGACAGTGCTCAAGAGACCCAGTACTTC
14	NA	TRBV5-1	TRBD1	TRBJ1-4	CASGMTGVNEKLFF	TGCGCCAGCGGAATGACAGGGGTTAATGAAAAACTGTTTTTT